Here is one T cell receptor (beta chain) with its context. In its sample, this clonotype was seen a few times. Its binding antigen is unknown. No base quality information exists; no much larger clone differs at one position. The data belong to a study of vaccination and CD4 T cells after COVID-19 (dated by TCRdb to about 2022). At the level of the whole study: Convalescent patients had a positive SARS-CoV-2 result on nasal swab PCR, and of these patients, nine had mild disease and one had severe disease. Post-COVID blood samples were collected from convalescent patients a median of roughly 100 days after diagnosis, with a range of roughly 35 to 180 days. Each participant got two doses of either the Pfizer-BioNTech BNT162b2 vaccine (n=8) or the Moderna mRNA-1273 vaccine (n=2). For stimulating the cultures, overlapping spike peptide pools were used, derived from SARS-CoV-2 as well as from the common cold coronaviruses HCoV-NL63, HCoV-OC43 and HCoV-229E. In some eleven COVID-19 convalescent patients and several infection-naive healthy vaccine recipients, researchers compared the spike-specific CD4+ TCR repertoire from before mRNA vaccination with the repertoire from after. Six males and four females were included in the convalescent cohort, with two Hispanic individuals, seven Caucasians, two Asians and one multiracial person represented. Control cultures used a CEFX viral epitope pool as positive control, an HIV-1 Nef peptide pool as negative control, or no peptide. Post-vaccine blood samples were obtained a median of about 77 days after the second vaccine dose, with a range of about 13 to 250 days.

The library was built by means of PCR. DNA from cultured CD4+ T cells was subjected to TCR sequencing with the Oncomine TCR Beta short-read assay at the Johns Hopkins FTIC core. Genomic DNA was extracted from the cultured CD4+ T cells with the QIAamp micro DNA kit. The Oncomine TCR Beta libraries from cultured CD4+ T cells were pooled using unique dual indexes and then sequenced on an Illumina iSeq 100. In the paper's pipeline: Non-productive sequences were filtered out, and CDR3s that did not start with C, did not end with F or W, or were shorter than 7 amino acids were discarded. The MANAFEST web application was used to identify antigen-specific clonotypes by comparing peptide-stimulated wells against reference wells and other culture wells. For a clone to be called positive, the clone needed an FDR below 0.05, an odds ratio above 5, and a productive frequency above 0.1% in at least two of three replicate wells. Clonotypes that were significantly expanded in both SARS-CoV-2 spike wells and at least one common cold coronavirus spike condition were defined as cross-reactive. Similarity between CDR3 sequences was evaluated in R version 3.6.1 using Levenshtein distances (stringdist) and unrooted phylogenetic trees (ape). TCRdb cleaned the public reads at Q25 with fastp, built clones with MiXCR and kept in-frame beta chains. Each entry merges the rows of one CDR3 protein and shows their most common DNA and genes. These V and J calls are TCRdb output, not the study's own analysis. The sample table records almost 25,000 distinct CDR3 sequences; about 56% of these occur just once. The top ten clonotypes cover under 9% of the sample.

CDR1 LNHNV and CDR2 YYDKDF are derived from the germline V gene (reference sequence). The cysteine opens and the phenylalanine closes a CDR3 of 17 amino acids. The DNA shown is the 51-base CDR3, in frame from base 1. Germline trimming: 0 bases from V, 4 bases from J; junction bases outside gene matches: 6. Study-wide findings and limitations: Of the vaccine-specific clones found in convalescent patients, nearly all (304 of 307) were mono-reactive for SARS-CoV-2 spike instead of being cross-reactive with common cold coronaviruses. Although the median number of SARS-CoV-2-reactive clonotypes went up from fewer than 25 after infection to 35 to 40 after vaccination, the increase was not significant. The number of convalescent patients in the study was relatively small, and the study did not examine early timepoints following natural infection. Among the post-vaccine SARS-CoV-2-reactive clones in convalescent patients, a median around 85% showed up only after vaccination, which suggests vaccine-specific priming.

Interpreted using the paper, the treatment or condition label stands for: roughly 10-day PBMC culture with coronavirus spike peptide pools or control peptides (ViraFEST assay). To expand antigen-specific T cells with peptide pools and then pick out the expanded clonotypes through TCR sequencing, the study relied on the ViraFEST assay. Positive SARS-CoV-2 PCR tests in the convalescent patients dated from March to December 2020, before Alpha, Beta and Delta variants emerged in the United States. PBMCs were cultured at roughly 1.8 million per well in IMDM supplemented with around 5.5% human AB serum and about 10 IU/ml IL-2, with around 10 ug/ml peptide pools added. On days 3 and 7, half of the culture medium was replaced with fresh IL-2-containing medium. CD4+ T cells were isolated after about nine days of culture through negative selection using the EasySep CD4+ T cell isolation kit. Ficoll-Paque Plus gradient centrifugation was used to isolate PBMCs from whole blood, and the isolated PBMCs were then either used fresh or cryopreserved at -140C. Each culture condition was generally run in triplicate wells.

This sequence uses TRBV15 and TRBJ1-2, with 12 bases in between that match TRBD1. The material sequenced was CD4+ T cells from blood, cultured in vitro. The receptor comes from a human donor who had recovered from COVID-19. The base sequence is TGTGCCACCAGCAGAGATCTGGGACAGGGGGCTGGCTATGGCTACACCTTC. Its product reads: CATSRDLGQGAGYGYTF.